This entry lists 28 T cell receptor beta chains sequenced from one sample in a study of T cells after yellow fever vaccination. One entry per CDR3 protein results from TCRdb running MiXCR on the 5' RACE reads. The data hold more than 250,000 distinct CDR3 sequences, with approximately 7% observed a single time. The sequencing here drew on PBMCs, taken roughly seven weeks after the first yellow fever vaccination. Source of these receptors: a young man who received the YFV17D yellow fever vaccine.

This clonotype was seen at least ten times. The chain has TRBV4-3 and TRBJ2-1; 15 bases match TRBD2. This CDR3 is 17 amino acids long. V dropped 3 bases and J dropped 9; count of bases not matched to a gene: 9. CDR1 and CDR2 from the germline V gene are LGHNA and YSLEER. The CDR3, as DNA: TGCGCCAGCAGCCAGGCTCGAGGACTAGCGGGGGGGCCTGAGCAGTTCTTC. The encoded protein is CASSQARGLAGGPEQFF.

This clonotype has only a few counts. The chain combines TRBV14 with TRBJ1-4; weak D call: TRBD1 (5 bases). The length of the CDR3 is 15 residues. V lost 0 bases and J lost 8, with 13 bases in between. Germline V lookup: CDR1 SGHDN, CDR2 FVKESK. The CDR3 region has the DNA TGTGCCAGCAGCCAAGAATCTCAGGGAAGAGAAAAACTGTTTTTT. Protein sequence: CASSQESQGREKLFF.

This clonotype was seen a handful of times. CDR3 nucleotides: TGCGCCAGCAGCCAAGAACAGAGCGAACTTGGGGCCGAGCAGTACTTC. Translation: CASSQEQSELGAEQYF. The chain joins TRBV4-1 to TRBJ2-7, with TRBD1 as a possible D gene (5 bases). With 0 bases removed from V and 6 bases from J, the gap between germline ends came to 18 bases. The length of the CDR3 is 16 residues. The germline gives CDR1 MGHRA, CDR2 YSYEKL.

About this clonotype: Possible read error: a much larger clone is one base away. The V and J genes are TRBV12-3 or TRBV12-4 and TRBJ2-1; 7 bases align to TRBD1. The CDR3 extends over 16 amino acids. Here the CDR3 reads CPSSSLQGSSYNEQFF. CDR3 coding DNA: TGTCCCAGCAGTTCTTTACAGGGGAGCTCCTACAATGAGCAGTTCTTC.

The chain carries TRBV20-1 and TRBJ1-2; D possibly corresponds to TRBD1 (5 bases). Between the trimmed V and J ends, which lost 5 bases and 4 bases, there was a span of 17 bases. In germline, CDR1 is DFQATT, CDR2 SNEGSKA (reference sequence). This CDR3 spans 14 amino acids. The CDR3 bases are TGCAGTGCTCCGATGCGGGCGGGACTCTATGGCTACACCTTC. This codes for CSAPMRAGLYGYTF.

This clonotype has only a few counts. The rearrangement links TRBV6-1 to TRBJ1-5; 7 nucleotides agree with TRBD1. From germline, CDR1 is MNHNS and CDR2 SASEGT. After removal of 6 bases from V and 5 bases from J, the junction contained 10 bases not matched to a gene. The CDR3 has 15 amino acids. The CDR3 loop reads CASSPGQGGYQPQHF. CDR3 sequence (DNA): TGTGCCAGCAGCCCAGGGCAGGGGGGTTATCAGCCCCAGCATTTT.

The rearrangement uses TRBV3-1 and TRBJ2-2; 8 positions match TRBD1. J gave up 6 bases and V 1 base, and 4 bases lay outside the gene matches. The CDR3 runs to 15 residues. CDR1 and CDR2 from the germline V gene are LGHDT and YNNKEL (reference sequence). Here the CDR3 reads CASSQGDRGAGELFF. CDR3 in DNA: TGTGCCAGCAGCCAAGGAGACAGGGGTGCCGGGGAGCTGTTTTTT.

A few counts support this clonotype. The chain has TRBV7-6 and TRBJ1-6; D is unclear. The CDR3 contains 15 residues. CDR1 is SGHVS, CDR2 FNYEAQ, per germline. V was pared by 1 base and J by 5 bases, with 9 bases between. The CDR3 DNA reads as TGTGCCAGCAGCTTAGAGCCGGGAAATAATTCACCCCTCCACTTT. This gives the protein CASSLEPGNNSPLHF.

The rearrangement joins TRBV20-1 to TRBJ2-3; no reliable D call. V was pared by 8 bases and J by 1 base, with 16 bases between. This CDR3 comprises 14 residues. Germline V gene data show CDR1 as DFQATT and CDR2 as SNEGSKA (reference sequence). The CDR3 nucleotides read TGCAGTACCCGAGGTGGTCAGCGCACAGATACGCAGTATTTT. This encodes CSTRGGQRTDTQYF.

The rearrangement uses TRBV18 and TRBJ1-2; 8 positions match TRBD1. Unmatched junction bases numbered 10, after V lost 6 bases and J lost 10 bases. The CDR3 totals 13 residues. The germline V gene encodes CDR1 KGHSH and CDR2 LQKENI. The CDR3 here is CASSVYEDRAYTF. CDR3 DNA: TGTGCCAGCTCGGTCTACGAGGACAGGGCCTACACCTTC.

The J gene is TRBJ1-1, the V gene TRBV12-3 or TRBV12-4; the match to TRBD1 covers 7 bases. CDR3 length: 13 amino acids. Losses at the gene ends were 8 bases for V and 4 bases for J; bases not matched to a gene: 7. CDR3 protein: CASWDQGGTEAFF. In nucleotides, the CDR3 is TGTGCCAGCTGGGACCAGGGGGGCACTGAAGCTTTCTTT.

The chain couples TRBV9 to TRBJ2-1, with D possibly being TRBD1 (6 bases). V dropped 0 bases and J dropped 6 bases, with 16 bases sitting between them. This CDR3 region has 16 residues. Germline V CDR1 and CDR2: SGDLS, YYNGEE. The CDR3 here is CASSVERGSLLNEQFF. Here the CDR3 DNA reads TGTGCCAGCAGCGTAGAGAGGGGGTCTCTTCTCAATGAGCAGTTCTTC.

The sample holds a few counts of this clonotype. The genes are TRBV9 and TRBJ1-1; D is unclear. Germline-derived CDR1 and CDR2 are SGDLS and YYNGEE. The CDR3 is 13 amino acids. Trimming took 0 bases from V and 5 from J, leaving 8 bases between them. The CDR3 DNA reads as TGTGCCAGCAGCGTAGCCCCGGGGACTGAAGCTTTCTTT. Amino acid sequence: CASSVAPGTEAFF.

This clonotype has a handful of counts. The gene calls are TRBV7-3 and TRBJ2-5, with 7 bases lining up with TRBD2. Germline V lookup: CDR1 SGHTA, CDR2 FQGTGA. V dropped 4 bases and J dropped 5; count of bases not matched to a gene: 7. The CDR3 contains 14 residues. The CDR3 protein is CASSSSGEEETQYF. CDR3 in DNA: TGTGCCAGCAGCTCCAGCGGGGAAGAGGAGACCCAGTACTTC.

The rearrangement uses TRBV10-3 and TRBJ2-3; unclear D gene. Germline V gives CDR1 ENHRY, CDR2 SYGVKD. V was trimmed by 4 bases and J by 2 bases, leaving 4 bases between them. This CDR3 has 12 amino acids. The CDR3 nucleotides are TGTGCCATCAGTGGCCTCACAGATACGCAGTATTTT. Protein: CAISGLTDTQYF.

This clonotype was seen ten or more times. This chain uses TRBV20-1 with TRBJ2-5, with D hard to call. The CDR3 contains 14 residues. V was pared by 0 bases and J by 5 bases, with 13 bases between. Germline CDR1 DFQATT, CDR2 SNEGSKA (reference sequence). As DNA, the CDR3 is TGCAGTGCTAGAGATAGCATGCCATGGGAGACCCAGTACTTC. Its translation: CSARDSMPWETQYF.

The chain carries TRBV20-1 and TRBJ1-1; tentative D call: TRBD1 (5 bases). Trimming cost V 2 bases and J 0 bases, with 13 bases left between them. This CDR3 comprises 15 residues. CDR1 is DFQATT, CDR2 SNEGSKA, per germline (reference sequence). The CDR3 loop reads CSARPIQVLNTEAFF. CDR3 nucleotides: TGCAGTGCTAGACCGATACAGGTTCTGAACACTGAAGCTTTCTTT.

The chain has TRBV11-2 and TRBJ2-3; 11 positions match TRBD2. Germline V gives CDR1 SGHAT, CDR2 FQNNGV. J lost 0 bases, V lost 0 bases, and 5 bases had no gene match. The CDR3 contains 18 residues. DNA of the CDR3: TGTGCCAGCAGCTTAGAGGCTAGCGGGGGGCCAAGCACAGATACGCAGTATTTT. It codes for CASSLEASGGPSTDTQYF.

This sequence joins TRBV7-8 and TRBJ2-1; TRBD2 matches 10 bases. The CDR3 has 15 residues. V was pared by 1 base and J by 9 bases, with 6 bases of the junction left unmatched. CDR1 SGHVS and CDR2 FQNEAQ come from the germline V gene. The DNA of the CDR3 is TGTGCCAGCAGCTTAGAAAGACTAGCGGGCGGTGAGCAGTTCTTC. Translation: CASSLERLAGGEQFF. Full variable domain (rest looked up from reference TRBV7-8 and TRBJ2-1): GAGVSQSPRYKVAKRGQDVALRCDPISGHVSLFWYQQALGQGPEFLTYFQNEAQLDKSGLPSDRFFAERPEGSVSTLKIQRTQQEDSAVYLCASSLERLAGGEQFFGPGTRLTVL.

This clonotype was recorded at least ten times. The chain's CDR3 is CSADGIGGGGPTQYF. The CDR3 DNA reads as TGCAGCGCCGACGGTATCGGGGGGGGCGGCCCGACCCAGTACTTC. The chain combines TRBV29-1 with TRBJ2-5, with 8 bases that match TRBD2. CDR3 length equals 15 residues. Germline CDR1 reads SQVTM; CDR2 reads ANQGSEA. V dropped 7 bases and J dropped 7; count of bases not matched to a gene: 17. The full variable domain, completed using reference TRBV29-1 and TRBJ2-5, is SAVISQKPSRDICQRGTSLTIQCQVDSQVTMMFWYRQQPGQSLTLIATANQGSEATYESGFVIDKFPISRPNLTFSTLTVSNMSPEDSSIYLCSADGIGGGGPTQYFGPGTRLLVL.

The genes are TRBV7-3 and TRBJ2-3; 11 bases match TRBD2. The CDR3 extends over 15 amino acids. Trimming removed 5 bases from V and 6 bases from J; junction bases left unmatched: 7. CDR1 and CDR2 (germline): SGHTA, FQGTGA. CDR3: CASSTTSGGRDTQYF. The CDR3 DNA is TGTGCCAGCAGCACCACTAGCGGGGGCAGGGATACGCAGTATTTT.

The rearrangement links TRBV6-2 or TRBV6-3 to TRBJ2-7; D gene uncertain. The CDR3 has 12 residues. The V end was cut by 5 bases, the J end by 2 bases, with 7 bases between. CDR1 is MNHEY, CDR2 SVGEGT, per germline. CDR3 DNA sequence: TGTGCCAGCAGTCGTTTTCCCTACGAGCAGTACTTC. Its protein product is CASSRFPYEQYF.

This clonotype showed up just a few times. The chain is built from TRBV5-6 and TRBJ1-2; D ambiguous. Per the germline V gene, CDR1 is SGHDT and CDR2 is YYEEEE. The CDR3 is made up of 17 amino acids. V was pared by 0 bases and J by 5 bases, with 20 bases between. The CDR3 DNA sequence: TGTGCCAGCAGCTTGGATTTTTCGTCAGGAACGACGTATGGCTACACCTTC. Translation gives CASSLDFSSGTTYGYTF.

There are a few counts of this clonotype. The chain has TRBV9 and TRBJ1-1; D unclear. Trimming pared 0 bases from V and 11 bases from J, leaving 14 bases between. The germline CDR1 and CDR2 sequences are SGDLS and YYNGEE. CDR3 length: 13 amino acids. CDR3: CASSVEKGGQAFF. DNA for the CDR3: TGTGCCAGCAGCGTAGAGAAGGGAGGTCAGGCTTTCTTT.

This clonotype was counted many times. This sequence joins TRBV5-1 and TRBJ1-1, with TRBD1 matching 9 bases. V shed 0 bases, J shed 4 bases, and the junction held 4 bases outside the gene matches. The CDR3 length is 15 residues. The germline V gene encodes CDR1 SGHRS and CDR2 YFSETQ. CDR3 coding DNA: TGCGCCAGCAGCTTGGGCGGACAGGGGACCACTGAAGCTTTCTTT. Translating gives CASSLGGQGTTEAFF.

The rearrangement joins TRBV7-9 to TRBJ2-1, with 7 bases lining up with TRBD1. The CDR3 runs 16 residues. After removal of 5 bases from V and 1 base from J, the junction contained 8 bases not matched to a gene. Germline V gene lookup returns CDR1 SEHNR and CDR2 FQNEAQ (reference sequence). The CDR3 DNA is TGTGCCAGCAGCCCTAGGGGACAGATTTCCTACAATGAGCAGTTCTTC. Translated, it gives CASSPRGQISYNEQFF.

This clonotype was seen only a few times. This rearrangement joins TRBV5-1 to TRBJ1-1; D is uncertain. V lost 0 bases to trimming and J lost 2 bases, with 8 bases between them. The length of the CDR3 is 14 residues. Germline V gene data show CDR1 as SGHRS and CDR2 as YFSETQ. The CDR3 sequence is CASSLVAANTEAFF. CDR3 coding DNA: TGCGCCAGCAGCTTGGTGGCAGCCAACACTGAAGCTTTCTTT.

In this sample, this clonotype turned up a few times. J is TRBJ2-5 and V is TRBV20-1; 8 bases are a match to TRBD2. Germline V gene lookup returns CDR1 DFQATT and CDR2 SNEGSKA (reference sequence). V lost 0 bases, J lost 5 bases, and 8 bases stayed unmatched. CDR3 length: 15 residues. In DNA, the CDR3 is TGCAGTGCTAGAGATGTCGGGGGGGGTATGGAGACCCAGTACTTC. Translating gives CSARDVGGGMETQYF.